This T cell receptor beta chain was observed in a study of cytomegalovirus exposure and HLA in healthy donors. J lost 4 bases, V lost 0 bases, and 5 bases had no gene match. CDR3 size: 16 residues. Germline V CDR1 and CDR2: SGDLS, YYNGEE. 60 Vbeta and 13 Jbeta primers were used in PCR. Produced via immunoSEQ multiplex PCR; TCRdb's table is partial and in-frame only. Of fewer than 150,000 clones listed, approximately 77% were seen once; the top ten hold 4.5% to 6%. Likely unrecorded immune exposures existed in these nominally healthy donors. This chain links TRBV9 with TRBJ2-1, with 9 bases matching TRBD1. Sequenced input: PBMCs. The receptor comes from a woman in her forties or fifties in good health and CMV-seronegative. This chain's CDR3 is CASSVVDRGLYNEQFF. The DNA of the CDR3 is TGTGCCAGCAGCGTAGTGGACAGGGGTTTATACAATGAGCAGTTCTTC.